Listed below are T cell receptor beta chains from one sample, sequenced in a study of spatial heterogeneity in lung cancer. MiXCR was run by TCRdb on the 5' RACE reads, yielding one entry per CDR3 protein. The table records approximately 50,000 distinct CDR3 sequences, 6.5% to 7.5% of them present only once. The specimen was PBMCs, collected at follow-up. Receptors originate from a female donor with early-stage non-small cell lung cancer. Both conserved end residues are part of each CDR3. The D gene is left open where the match is weak. Expanded clones are given a class, and other clones once, few, many or no size at all.

cdr3_nt: TGTGCCAGCAGTTACTCGTTCGGACAGGAGAACACTGAAGCTTTCTTT; cdr3_aa: CASSYSFGQENTEAFF; j_call: TRBJ1-1; d_call: TRBD1; v_call: TRBV6-5; clone_size: many
cdr3_nt: TGTGCCAGCAGCTTAGCTTTAACAGGGGGCGATCTGAACACTGAAGCTTTCTTT; cdr3_aa: CASSLALTGGDLNTEAFF; j_call: TRBJ1-1; d_call: TRBD1; v_call: TRBV7-6; clone_size: few
cdr3_nt: TGTGCCAGCAGCTTCCAGCAGGACACCTACGAGCAGTACTTC; cdr3_aa: CASSFQQDTYEQYF; j_call: TRBJ2-7; d_call: -; v_call: TRBV5-6; clone_size: many
cdr3_nt: TGCAGTGCTAGAAAGGGGCAGCCTGACTACGAGCAGTACTTC; cdr3_aa: CSARKGQPDYEQYF; j_call: TRBJ2-7; d_call: -; v_call: TRBV20-1; clone_size: many
cdr3_nt: TGTGCCAGCTTCACCAGCTCCTACGAGCAGTACTTC; cdr3_aa: CASFTSSYEQYF; j_call: TRBJ2-7; d_call: -; v_call: TRBV27; clone_size: -
cdr3_nt: TGTGCCAGCAGTCCGAATCATGGGGCCAACGTCCTGACTTTC; cdr3_aa: CASSPNHGANVLTF; j_call: TRBJ2-6; d_call: -; v_call: TRBV27; clone_size: -
cdr3_nt: TGTGCCAGCTGGGGGAATGGCTACACCTTC; cdr3_aa: CASWGNGYTF; j_call: TRBJ1-2; d_call: -; v_call: TRBV6-6; clone_size: few
cdr3_nt: TGTGCCAGTGGTAGGGACAGGTCCTACAATGAGCAGTTCTTC; cdr3_aa: CASGRDRSYNEQFF; j_call: TRBJ2-1; d_call: TRBD1; v_call: TRBV14; clone_size: many
cdr3_nt: TGTGCCAGCGTTTGGGACAGCAGCTCCTACAATGAGCAGTTCTTC; cdr3_aa: CASVWDSSSYNEQFF; j_call: TRBJ2-1; d_call: TRBD1; v_call: TRBV2; clone_size: many
cdr3_nt: TGTGCCAGCAGCTCGACTGAGGGGGTGCCCTTCGAGCAGTACTTC; cdr3_aa: CASSSTEGVPFEQYF; j_call: TRBJ2-7; d_call: -; v_call: TRBV7-6; clone_size: many
cdr3_nt: TGTGCCAGCAGCTTAGGACCGGCCGGGGAGCTGTTTTTT; cdr3_aa: CASSLGPAGELFF; j_call: TRBJ2-2; d_call: -; v_call: TRBV13; clone_size: many
cdr3_nt: TGTGCCAGCAGCTGGGACTCGCGGGGGGTCGAAGATACGCAGTATTTT; cdr3_aa: CASSWDSRGVEDTQYF; j_call: TRBJ2-3; d_call: TRBD2; v_call: TRBV7-2; clone_size: -
cdr3_nt: TGTGCCAGCAGCAACAACAGGGGGGCTGAAAAACTGTTTTTT; cdr3_aa: CASSNNRGAEKLFF; j_call: TRBJ1-4; d_call: TRBD1; v_call: TRBV2; clone_size: -
cdr3_nt: TGTGCCAGCAGCGCCGGGACAGGAGTCGGCGAAAAACTGTTTTTT; cdr3_aa: CASSAGTGVGEKLFF; j_call: TRBJ1-4; d_call: TRBD1; v_call: TRBV7-3; clone_size: -
cdr3_nt: TGCAGTGCTAGAGCATGGGGAGGACAGACCGCGAACACCGGGGAGCTGTTTTTT; cdr3_aa: CSARAWGGQTANTGELFF; j_call: TRBJ2-2; d_call: -; v_call: TRBV20-1; clone_size: -
cdr3_nt: TGTGCCAGCATTCTGACAGGGGCCACCACAGATACGCAGTATTTT; cdr3_aa: CASILTGATTDTQYF; j_call: TRBJ2-3; d_call: TRBD1; v_call: TRBV6-1; clone_size: -
cdr3_nt: TGTGCCAGCAGTGGACGACTAGCGGGGGGAAGGAACACCGGGGAGCTGTTTTTT; cdr3_aa: CASSGRLAGGRNTGELFF; j_call: TRBJ2-2; d_call: TRBD2; v_call: TRBV6-5; clone_size: many
cdr3_nt: TGTGCCAGCTCACCACCGGAATCCTCTGGAAACACCATATATTTT; cdr3_aa: CASSPPESSGNTIYF; j_call: TRBJ1-3; d_call: -; v_call: TRBV18; clone_size: -
cdr3_nt: TGTGCCAGCAGTCCCCGGGGGGGCCTATCGGGCACAGATACGCAGTATTTT; cdr3_aa: CASSPRGGLSGTDTQYF; j_call: TRBJ2-3; d_call: TRBD2; v_call: TRBV12-3/TRBV12-4; clone_size: many
cdr3_nt: TGCAGCGTTGACTGGGACAGTTGGGGCTACACCTTC; cdr3_aa: CSVDWDSWGYTF; j_call: TRBJ1-2; d_call: TRBD1; v_call: TRBV29-1; clone_size: few
cdr3_nt: TGTGCCAGCAGCTCCTCCTTTCGGGGCGCGAACACCGGGGAGCTGTTTTTT; cdr3_aa: CASSSSFRGANTGELFF; j_call: TRBJ2-2; d_call: -; v_call: TRBV11-2; clone_size: -
cdr3_nt: TGTGCCAGCAGCCAAACCGGGAACACTGAAGCTTTCTTT; cdr3_aa: CASSQTGNTEAFF; j_call: TRBJ1-1; d_call: -; v_call: TRBV3-1; clone_size: many
cdr3_nt: TGTGCCAGCAGCTACTGGGACCGGCTCGAGCAGTACTTC; cdr3_aa: CASSYWDRLEQYF; j_call: TRBJ2-7; d_call: -; v_call: TRBV5-6; clone_size: many
cdr3_nt: TGTGCCAGCAGCTTAGAGGCAGGTTACAATGAGCAGTTCTTC; cdr3_aa: CASSLEAGYNEQFF; j_call: TRBJ2-1; d_call: -; v_call: TRBV7-2; clone_size: -
cdr3_nt: TGTGCCAGCAGTTTAACCGGGACAGGGTACACTGAAGCTTTCTTT; cdr3_aa: CASSLTGTGYTEAFF; j_call: TRBJ1-1; d_call: TRBD1; v_call: TRBV5-6; clone_size: few
cdr3_nt: TGTGCCACCAGCAGCCGGAATACGCAGTATTTT; cdr3_aa: CATSSRNTQYF; j_call: TRBJ2-3; d_call: -; v_call: TRBV15; clone_size: -
cdr3_nt: TGTGCCAGCAGTTCAGGGTTGAACACTGAAGCTTTCTTT; cdr3_aa: CASSSGLNTEAFF; j_call: TRBJ1-1; d_call: -; v_call: TRBV6-1; clone_size: -
cdr3_nt: TGCGCCAGCAGCTTGGGGGACGGAACTAATGAAAAACTGTTTTTT; cdr3_aa: CASSLGDGTNEKLFF; j_call: TRBJ1-4; d_call: -; v_call: TRBV5-1; clone_size: many
cdr3_nt: TGCGCCAGCAGCTTGGCCCGACAGGGGGGCTACGAGCAGTACTTC; cdr3_aa: CASSLARQGGYEQYF; j_call: TRBJ2-7; d_call: TRBD1; v_call: TRBV5-1; clone_size: few
cdr3_nt: TGTGCCAGCTCTGTGGACAGGGACAATCAGCCCCAGCATTTT; cdr3_aa: CASSVDRDNQPQHF; j_call: TRBJ1-5; d_call: TRBD1; v_call: TRBV18; clone_size: few
cdr3_nt: TGTGCCAGCAGCTTAGCGACGGTGGGACCAACCTCCTACGAGCAGTACTTC; cdr3_aa: CASSLATVGPTSYEQYF; j_call: TRBJ2-7; d_call: -; v_call: TRBV7-8; clone_size: many
cdr3_nt: TGTGCCAGCAGCACGACCGGGACAGGGGTCCTCTACTTC; cdr3_aa: CASSTTGTGVLYF; j_call: TRBJ1-2; d_call: TRBD1; v_call: TRBV5-4; clone_size: many
cdr3_nt: TGCGCCAGCAGCCCCACAGACTACAATGAGCAGTTCTTC; cdr3_aa: CASSPTDYNEQFF; j_call: TRBJ2-1; d_call: -; v_call: TRBV5-1; clone_size: many
cdr3_nt: TGTGCCAGCTCACCAGGAAGGGCTGAAGCTTTCTTT; cdr3_aa: CASSPGRAEAFF; j_call: TRBJ1-1; d_call: -; v_call: TRBV18; clone_size: -
cdr3_nt: TGTGCCAGCAGCTTACGAAGACTCCTTTCTGGGAATGAGCAGTTCTTC; cdr3_aa: CASSLRRLLSGNEQFF; j_call: TRBJ2-1; d_call: -; v_call: TRBV7-2; clone_size: few
cdr3_nt: TGTGCCAGTAGGCCAAGCAGCGGGGGGGCTTTTTCTGAGCAGTTCTTC; cdr3_aa: CASRPSSGGAFSEQFF; j_call: TRBJ2-1; d_call: TRBD2; v_call: TRBV19; clone_size: few
cdr3_nt: TGTGCCAGCATCAGGTATAGCAATCAGCCCCAGCATTTT; cdr3_aa: CASIRYSNQPQHF; j_call: TRBJ1-5; d_call: -; v_call: TRBV21-1; clone_size: few
cdr3_nt: TGTGCCAGCACCATTAGGGGGGGCGAAACTGCTAACTATGGCTACACCTTC; cdr3_aa: CASTIRGGETANYGYTF; j_call: TRBJ1-2; d_call: -; v_call: TRBV12-3/TRBV12-4; clone_size: many
cdr3_nt: TGTGCCATCAGTGAGTCACCCGGGGGCGAGCAGTACTTC; cdr3_aa: CAISESPGGEQYF; j_call: TRBJ2-7; d_call: -; v_call: TRBV10-3; clone_size: -
cdr3_nt: TGTGCCAGCAGCTTAGTGGCCAGCTCTGGGCAGACCCAGTACTTC; cdr3_aa: CASSLVASSGQTQYF; j_call: TRBJ2-5; d_call: -; v_call: TRBV7-9; clone_size: many
cdr3_nt: TGTGCCAGCAGCTCCGGACTAGCGGGGGCTTTCGGCGGGGAGCTGTTTTTT; cdr3_aa: CASSSGLAGAFGGELFF; j_call: TRBJ2-2; d_call: TRBD2; v_call: TRBV11-3; clone_size: few
cdr3_nt: TGTGCCACTCCGGGGGAATTGGGTCAGCCCCAGCATTTT; cdr3_aa: CATPGELGQPQHF; j_call: TRBJ1-5; d_call: -; v_call: TRBV24-1; clone_size: many
cdr3_nt: TGCAGCGTTGAAGATGCAGAAGCTTTCTTT; cdr3_aa: CSVEDAEAFF; j_call: TRBJ1-1; d_call: -; v_call: TRBV29-1; clone_size: many
cdr3_nt: TGCGCCAGCAGCCAAGTTAGAGGAGATAATGAAGCTTTCTTT; cdr3_aa: CASSQVRGDNEAFF; j_call: TRBJ1-1; d_call: -; v_call: TRBV5-1; clone_size: few